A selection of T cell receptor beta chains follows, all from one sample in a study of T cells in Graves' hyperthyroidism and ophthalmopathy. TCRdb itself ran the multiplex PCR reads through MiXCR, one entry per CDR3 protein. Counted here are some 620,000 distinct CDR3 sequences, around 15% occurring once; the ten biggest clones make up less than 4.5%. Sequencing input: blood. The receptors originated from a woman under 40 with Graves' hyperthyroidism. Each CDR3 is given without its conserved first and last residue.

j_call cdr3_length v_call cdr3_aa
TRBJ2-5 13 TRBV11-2 ASSPGPGLRETQY
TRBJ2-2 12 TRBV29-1 SVVEGARTGELF
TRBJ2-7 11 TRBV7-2 ASSHDSLYEQY
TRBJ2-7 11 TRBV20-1 SASGGGYYEQY
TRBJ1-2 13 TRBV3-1 ASSHGPGQTYGYT
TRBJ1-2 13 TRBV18 ASSPTRWSEYGYT
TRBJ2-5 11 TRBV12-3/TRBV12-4 ASRRTGDRTQY
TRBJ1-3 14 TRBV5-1 ASSPQGVETGNTIY
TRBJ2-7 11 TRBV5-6 ASSLNPHHEQY
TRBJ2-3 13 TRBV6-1 ASAEAGRGPDTQY
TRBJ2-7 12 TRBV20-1 SASEGGRAYEQY
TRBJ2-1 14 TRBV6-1 ASSELVGDNYNEQF
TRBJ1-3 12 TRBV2 ASSWDRSGDTIY
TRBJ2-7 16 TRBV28 ASSFDYRGRPPSYEQH
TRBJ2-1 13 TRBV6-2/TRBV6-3 ASSYDRGPQNEQF
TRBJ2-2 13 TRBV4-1 ASSLDLGFTGELF
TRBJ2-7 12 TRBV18 ASSSSGNSYEQY
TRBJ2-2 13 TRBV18 ASSPMAGITGELF
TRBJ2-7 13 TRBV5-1 ASSLETGEVYEQY
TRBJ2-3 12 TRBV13 ASSPRDLTDTQY
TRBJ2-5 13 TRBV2 ASSARRAGGETQY
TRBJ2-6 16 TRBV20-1 SARLNTGEFAGANVLT
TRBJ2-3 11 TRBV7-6 ASSWGNTDTQY
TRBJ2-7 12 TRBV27 ASSLYGASYEQY
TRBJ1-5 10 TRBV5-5 ASSFSYEPQH
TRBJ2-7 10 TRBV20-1 SARVPTAEQY
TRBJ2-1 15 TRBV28 ASSLDQSGRASNEQF
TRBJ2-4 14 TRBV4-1 ASSQIAGGSKNIQY
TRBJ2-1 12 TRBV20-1 SAMAVVGSNEQF
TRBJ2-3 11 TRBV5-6 ASSLKVADTQY
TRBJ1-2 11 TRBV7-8 ASSIGENYGYT
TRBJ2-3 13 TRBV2 ASSGMVAGADTQY
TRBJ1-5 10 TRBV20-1 SAPVSNQPQH
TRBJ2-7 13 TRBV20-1 SASQLAGVSNEQY
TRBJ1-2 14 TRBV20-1 GAPPPDRIGNYGYT
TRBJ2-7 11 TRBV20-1 SATRRESYEQY
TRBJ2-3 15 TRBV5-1 ASSLLLLLPRGDTQY
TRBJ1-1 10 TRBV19 ASSSGQLEAF
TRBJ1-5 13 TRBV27 ASSSGPYSNQPQH
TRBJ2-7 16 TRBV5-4 ASSSSGTSGISSYEQY
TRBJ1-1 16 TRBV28 ASSSGSFAGVSYTEAF
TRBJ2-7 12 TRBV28 ASRTYTDSYEQY
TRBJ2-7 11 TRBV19 ASSIGHPFEQY
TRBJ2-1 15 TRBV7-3 ASSLTSGLAGDNEQF
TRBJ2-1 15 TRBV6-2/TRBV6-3 ASSYRLSGGPYNEQF
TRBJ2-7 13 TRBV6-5 ASSYSQVPLIEQY
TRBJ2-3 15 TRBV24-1 ATSDPTSGANTDTQY
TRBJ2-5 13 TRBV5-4 ASSLGDRGWQTQY
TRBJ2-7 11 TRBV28 ASSFDRGGTEY
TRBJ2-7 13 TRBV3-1 ASSLRQGTYYEQY
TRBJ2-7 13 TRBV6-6 ASSYASSVLYEQY
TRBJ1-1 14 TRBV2 ASSDDTDHMNTEAF
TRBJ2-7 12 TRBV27 ASSFGTGTGEQY
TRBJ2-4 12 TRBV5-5 ASSRARDSDIQY
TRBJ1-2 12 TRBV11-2 ANGPVRSNYGYT